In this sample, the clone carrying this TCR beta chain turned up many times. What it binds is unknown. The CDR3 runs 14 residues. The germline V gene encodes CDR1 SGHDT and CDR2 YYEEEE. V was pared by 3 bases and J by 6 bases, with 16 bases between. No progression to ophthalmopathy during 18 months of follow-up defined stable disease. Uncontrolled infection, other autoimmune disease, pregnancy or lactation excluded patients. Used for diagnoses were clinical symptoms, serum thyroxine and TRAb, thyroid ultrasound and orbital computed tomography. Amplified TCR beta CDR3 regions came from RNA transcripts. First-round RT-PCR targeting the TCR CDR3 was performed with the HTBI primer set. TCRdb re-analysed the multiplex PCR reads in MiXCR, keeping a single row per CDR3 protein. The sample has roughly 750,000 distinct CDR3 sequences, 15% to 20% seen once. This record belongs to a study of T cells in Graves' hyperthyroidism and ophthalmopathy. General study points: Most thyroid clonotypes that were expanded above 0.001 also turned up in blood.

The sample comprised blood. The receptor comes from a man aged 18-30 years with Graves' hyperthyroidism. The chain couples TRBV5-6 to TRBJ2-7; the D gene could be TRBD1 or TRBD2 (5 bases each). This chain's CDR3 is CASSYGTVRLEQYF. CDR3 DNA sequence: TGTGCCAGCAGCTACGGGACGGTCCGCCTCGAGCAGTACTTC.